These 4 T cell receptor beta chains originate from one sample sequenced in a study of blood T cell repertoires in COVID-19. The assay was immunoSEQ multiplex PCR, and TCRdb's table has in-frame clones only and misses some. The sample consists of 50,000 to 55,000 clones, around 83% of them appearing once. Sequenced: peripheral blood. These receptors originate from a man between 60 and 75 years old with acute or convalescent COVID-19.

The CDR3 protein is CASTSLSRQGYTF. Here the CDR3 DNA reads TGTGCCAGTACCTCACTAAGCCGGCAGGGGTACACCTTC. The rearrangement uses TRBV19 and TRBJ1-2; D might be TRBD1 (6 bases). Germline CDR1 reads LNHDA; CDR2 reads SQIVND (reference sequence). V lost 7 bases, J lost 11 bases, and 20 bases lay in between. The CDR3 loop spans 13 amino acids. Using reference TRBV19 and TRBJ1-2 for the parts outside the CDR3, the full variable domain is DGGITQSPKYLFRKEGQNVTLSCEQNLNHDAMYWYRQDPGQGLRLIYYSQIVNDFQKGDIAEGYSVSREKKESFPLTVTSAQKNPTAFYLCASTSLSRQGYTFGSGTRLTVV.

In its sample, this clone was seen once. The chain is built from TRBV11-2 and TRBJ2-6; 12 bases fit TRBD2. The CDR3 has 20 amino acids. Per germline, CDR1 SGHAT and CDR2 FQNNGV. The V segment lost 0 bases and the J segment 0 bases; nucleotides outside the gene matches: 6. The chain's CDR3 is CASSLDPTSGRRSGANVLTF. CDR3 nucleotides: TGTGCCAGCAGCTTAGACCCAACTAGCGGGAGGCGCTCTGGGGCCAACGTCCTGACTTTC.

The chain recombines TRBV7-2 with TRBJ2-1, with D tentatively TRBD1 (5 bases). The germline V and J ends were trimmed by 8 bases and 6 bases, with 14 bases remaining between them. Germline lookup yields CDR1 SGHTA and CDR2 FQGNSA. The CDR3 consists of 13 residues. CDR3 protein: CASEAGWGNEQFF. Written as DNA, the CDR3 is TGTGCCAGCGAGGCAGGGTGGGGCAATGAGCAGTTCTTC.

The CDR3 region is CATSSRTGGGYTF. CDR3 coding DNA: TGTGCCACCAGCAGTCGGACAGGTGGAGGCTACACCTTC. The rearrangement joins TRBV6-5 to TRBJ1-2; 7 nucleotides align to TRBD1. Losses at the gene ends were 10 bases for V and 8 bases for J; bases not matched to a gene: 13. Germline V gene sequence: CDR1 MNHEY, CDR2 SVGAGI. The CDR3 covers 13 residues.